This TCR beta chain was found in a study of glioma-infiltrating T cells. Whole-study findings and limits: Non-neoplastic patients had below-expected tissue-blood divergence, while all gliomas exceeded expectation. Very few CDR3 sequences were shared between tissue and blood.

Amplification of TCR alpha and beta CDR3 regions from RNA used iRepertoire nested multiplex PCR. One-step reverse transcription and amplification started from approximately 100-400 ng of tissue mRNA or PBMC total RNA. TCRdb fed the multiplex PCR reads into MiXCR, producing one record per CDR3 protein. This sample has around 190,000 distinct CDR3 sequences; more than 35% occur once, and the top ten carry 5.2%. Germline V gives CDR1 LGHNA, CDR2 YNFKEQ. The CDR3 has 15 residues. V lost 3 bases, J lost 5 bases, and 14 bases lay in between. This clonotype was detected ten times or more. Its antigen is not identified.

V is TRBV4-2 and J is TRBJ2-1; the D gene is possibly TRBD2 (6 bases). What was sequenced was glioma tissue, nonneoplastic brain tissue, or PBMCs (not recorded which). The origin of this receptor is a human donor with low-grade glioma or glioblastoma, undergoing nonglioma brain surgery, or in good health (not recorded which). The CDR3 nucleotides read TGTGCCAGCAGCCAGGACGGGAGTTCGGACAATGAGCAGTTCTTC. It is translated as CASSQDGSSDNEQFF.